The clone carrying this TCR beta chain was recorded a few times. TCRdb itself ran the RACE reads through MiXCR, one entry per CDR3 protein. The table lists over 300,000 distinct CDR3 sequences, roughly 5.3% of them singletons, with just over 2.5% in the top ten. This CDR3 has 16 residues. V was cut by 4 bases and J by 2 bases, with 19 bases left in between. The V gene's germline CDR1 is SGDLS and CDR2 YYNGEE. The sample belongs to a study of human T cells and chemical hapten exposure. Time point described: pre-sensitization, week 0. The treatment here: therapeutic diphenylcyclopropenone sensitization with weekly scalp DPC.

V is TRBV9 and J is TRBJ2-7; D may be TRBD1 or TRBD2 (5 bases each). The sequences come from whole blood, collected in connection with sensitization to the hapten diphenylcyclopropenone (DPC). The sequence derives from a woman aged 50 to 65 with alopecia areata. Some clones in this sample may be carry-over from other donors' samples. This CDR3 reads CASSSAGTLHPYEQYF. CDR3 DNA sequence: TGTGCCAGCAGCTCCGCCGGGACCCTACACCCCTACGAGCAGTACTTC.